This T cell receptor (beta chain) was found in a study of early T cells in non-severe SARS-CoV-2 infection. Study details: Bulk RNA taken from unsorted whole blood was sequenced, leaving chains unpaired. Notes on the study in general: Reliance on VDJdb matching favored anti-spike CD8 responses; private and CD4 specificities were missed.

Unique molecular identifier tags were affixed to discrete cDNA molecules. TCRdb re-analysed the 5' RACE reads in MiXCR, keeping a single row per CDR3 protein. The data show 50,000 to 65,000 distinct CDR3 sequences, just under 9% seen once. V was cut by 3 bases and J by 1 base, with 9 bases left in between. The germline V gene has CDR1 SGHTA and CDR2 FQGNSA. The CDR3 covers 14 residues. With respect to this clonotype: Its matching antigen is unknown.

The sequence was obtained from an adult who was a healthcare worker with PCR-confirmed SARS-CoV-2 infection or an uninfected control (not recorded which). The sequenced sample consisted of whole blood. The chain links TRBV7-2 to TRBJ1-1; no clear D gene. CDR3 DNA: TGTGCCAGCAGCTTGGAGCCGGGGAACACTGAAGCTTTCTTT. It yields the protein CASSLEPGNTEAFF.